This T cell receptor beta chain stems from a study of blood T cells in healthy people across ages (dated by TCRdb to about 2015). Regarding the complete study: In model experiments, roughly one uniquely barcoded TCR beta cDNA molecule per two T cells was captured by template switching. The donors were divided into four age groups: young (average approximately 15 years), middle-aged (about 41), aged (roughly 60) and long-lived (about 79). To track age-related changes in TCR beta repertoire diversity, the study relied on deep sequencing normalized with unique cDNA molecular identifiers. For two donors (one aged 18 to 30 and one aged 80 or older), the study analyzed two additional independent replicas of 1 million unique cDNA reads from the same blood draw. To avoid experimental bias, donors of different ages were distributed randomly across sequencing lanes. Beyond this particular receptor, the publication reports: Estimates of total diversity based on one million sequenced T cells were considered lower bounds and underestimates. Compared with the aged group, the long-lived group had more naive CD4+ T cells, fewer expanded clones and increased TCR diversity, a pattern suggesting age selection. There was a strong correlation between observed TCR beta diversity and the percentage of naive T cells measured by flow cytometry. Because donor CMV infection status was unknown, age-related changes in expanded clonotypes were potentially confounded. Bulk unsorted PBMC profiling prevented conclusive comparison of naive and antigen-experienced compartments. As age increased, observed TCR beta diversity per million T cells dropped in a roughly linear way, and a significant reduction was already evident by age 40.

This clonotype was counted between two and nine times. Its recognized antigen is unknown. No base quality information exists; no much larger clone differs at one position. Donors were approximately 42 systemically healthy Caucasian individuals from Russia aged roughly 6 to 90 years. Each donor gave 8 to 10 milliliters of peripheral blood, collected into EDTA-treated Vacutainer tubes. Ficoll-Paque density-gradient centrifugation was used to isolate PBMCs, with at least 7 million per sample. Total RNA, at least 5 micrograms per sample, was extracted from PBMCs with Trizol reagent. The percentages of naive CD45RAhigh/CD27high T cells were determined by flow cytometry on a PBMC aliquot from every donor. Taken from cysteine to phenylalanine, the CDR3 has 15 residues. Only CDR3 DNA is held: 45 bases, read in frame from base 1. According to the germline V gene, CDR1 reads LGHNA and CDR2 reads YNFKEQ. Trimming takes 0 bases off V and 3 bases off J; junction bases not matched to a gene: 2.

The method was 5' RACE. Sequenced using an Illumina HiSeq 2500. The second PCR ran for roughly 7 to 11 cycles and used a J-beta primer mix along with a sample-barcoded 5' primer. A unique molecular identifier was introduced onto each TCR beta cDNA molecule by a template-switch 5' adaptor carrying 12 random nucleotides. At least 2.5 million CDR3-containing paired-end reads were obtained from each sample. The Mint cDNA synthesis kit, primed by a TRBC-specific oligonucleotide, was used to synthesize first-strand cDNA from all RNA. After uracil-DNA glycosylase treatment, a first 18-cycle PCR used universal primers M1SS and BC2_uni_R on all cDNA. The paper's processing steps were these. Each sample was normalized by randomly selecting 1 million high-quality reads, each carrying a distinct molecular identifier. Instead of being binned into consensus sequences, reads with shared molecular identifiers were discarded. MiTCR, run with a Q25 quality threshold and the strictest error-elimination algorithm, handled CDR3 identification, clonotype clustering and error correction. A nonparametric unseen species model using Euler transformation provided a lower-bound estimate of total TCR beta diversity. In-frame beta chains were kept once TCRdb had trimmed the public reads at Q25 with fastp and called clones with MiXCR. When rows share a CDR3 protein, they turn into one entry using the most common DNA and genes. TCRdb's processing, not the study's, gives the V and J calls here. The table for this sample lists some 1.4 million distinct CDR3 sequences; 42% of them were counted only once. 7.9% of the sample goes to the ten largest clones.

The receptor was isolated from a woman between 18 and 30 years old in good health. Sequencing used blood. This chain joins TRBV4-2 to TRBJ2-1; 7 middle bases align to TRBD1. CDR3 reads: CASSQEGQIYNEQFF. The DNA sequence is TGTGCCAGCAGCCAAGAGGGACAGATCTACAATGAGCAGTTCTTC.